This TCR beta chain was found in a study of blood T cell repertoires in COVID-19. Participants' reported clinical history set cohort assignment. This clone showed up just a few times. Assay used: immunoSEQ multiplex PCR; TCRdb lists only in-frame clones, some missing. The repertoire holds approximately 230,000 clones, with 70% to 90% as singletons. Germline-derived CDR1 and CDR2 are MNHEY and SVGEGT. Losses at the gene ends were 5 bases for V and 0 bases for J; bases not matched to a gene: 7. The CDR3 runs to 17 residues. The source material was PBMCs or T cells enriched from blood (not recorded which). The gene calls are TRBV6-2 or TRBV6-3 and TRBJ2-4; 10 bases are a match to TRBD1. This clonotype was obtained from a man in his late teens or twenties who had recovered from COVID-19. The CDR3 DNA reads TGTGCCAGCAGTCACGACAGGGGGCGATTAGCCAAAAACATTCAGTACTTC. Protein sequence: CASSHDRGRLAKNIQYF.